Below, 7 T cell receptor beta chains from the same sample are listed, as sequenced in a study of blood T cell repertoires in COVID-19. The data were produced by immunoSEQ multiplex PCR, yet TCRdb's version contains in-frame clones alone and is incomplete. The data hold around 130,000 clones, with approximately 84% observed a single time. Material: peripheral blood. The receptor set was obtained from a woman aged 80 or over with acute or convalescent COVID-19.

CDR3 sequence: CASSIDRDYQPQHF. The CDR3 DNA reads as TGTGCCAGCAGTATTGACAGGGATTATCAGCCCCAGCATTTT. This chain joins TRBV2 and TRBJ1-5; 7 bases map to TRBD1. This CDR3 region has 14 residues. The junction had 6 bases not matched to a gene; V was cut back by 5 bases and J by 5 bases. Germline V lookup: CDR1 SNHLY, CDR2 FYNNEI.

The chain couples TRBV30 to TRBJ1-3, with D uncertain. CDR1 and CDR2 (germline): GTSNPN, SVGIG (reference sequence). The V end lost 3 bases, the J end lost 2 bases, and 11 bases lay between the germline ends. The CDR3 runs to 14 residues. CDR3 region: CAWRSSATGNTIYF. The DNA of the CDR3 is TGTGCCTGGAGATCAAGCGCAACTGGAAACACCATATATTTT.

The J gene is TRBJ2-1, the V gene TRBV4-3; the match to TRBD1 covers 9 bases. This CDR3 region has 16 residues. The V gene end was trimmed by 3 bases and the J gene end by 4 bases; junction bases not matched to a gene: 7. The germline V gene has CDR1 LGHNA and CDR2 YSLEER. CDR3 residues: CASSHATGGIYNEQFF. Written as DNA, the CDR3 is TGCGCCAGCAGCCATGCGACAGGGGGTATTTACAATGAGCAGTTCTTC.

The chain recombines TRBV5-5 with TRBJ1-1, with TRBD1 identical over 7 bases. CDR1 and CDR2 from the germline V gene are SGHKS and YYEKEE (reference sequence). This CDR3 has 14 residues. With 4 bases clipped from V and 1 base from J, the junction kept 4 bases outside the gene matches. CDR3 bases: TGTGCCAGCAGCCTACAGGGGCGGAACACTGAAGCTTTCTTT. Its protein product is CASSLQGRNTEAFF.

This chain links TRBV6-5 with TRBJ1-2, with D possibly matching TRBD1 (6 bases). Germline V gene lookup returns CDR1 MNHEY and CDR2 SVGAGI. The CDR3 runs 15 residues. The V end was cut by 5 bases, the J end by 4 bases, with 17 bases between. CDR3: CASSTTRQEFYGYTF. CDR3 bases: TGTGCCAGCAGTACAACCCGACAGGAATTCTATGGCTACACCTTC.

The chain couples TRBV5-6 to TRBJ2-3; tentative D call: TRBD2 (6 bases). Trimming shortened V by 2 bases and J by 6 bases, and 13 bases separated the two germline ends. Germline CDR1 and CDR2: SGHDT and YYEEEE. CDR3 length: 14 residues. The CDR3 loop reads CASSFSGAGDTQYF. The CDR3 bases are TGTGCCAGCAGCTTCTCTGGAGCGGGTGATACGCAGTATTTT.

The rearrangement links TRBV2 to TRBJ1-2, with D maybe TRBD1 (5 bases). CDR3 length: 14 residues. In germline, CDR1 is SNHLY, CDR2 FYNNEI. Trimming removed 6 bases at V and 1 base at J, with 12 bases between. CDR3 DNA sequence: TGTGCCAGCAGAGACGTCCAGGGTAACTATGGCTACACCTTC. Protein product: CASRDVQGNYGYTF.